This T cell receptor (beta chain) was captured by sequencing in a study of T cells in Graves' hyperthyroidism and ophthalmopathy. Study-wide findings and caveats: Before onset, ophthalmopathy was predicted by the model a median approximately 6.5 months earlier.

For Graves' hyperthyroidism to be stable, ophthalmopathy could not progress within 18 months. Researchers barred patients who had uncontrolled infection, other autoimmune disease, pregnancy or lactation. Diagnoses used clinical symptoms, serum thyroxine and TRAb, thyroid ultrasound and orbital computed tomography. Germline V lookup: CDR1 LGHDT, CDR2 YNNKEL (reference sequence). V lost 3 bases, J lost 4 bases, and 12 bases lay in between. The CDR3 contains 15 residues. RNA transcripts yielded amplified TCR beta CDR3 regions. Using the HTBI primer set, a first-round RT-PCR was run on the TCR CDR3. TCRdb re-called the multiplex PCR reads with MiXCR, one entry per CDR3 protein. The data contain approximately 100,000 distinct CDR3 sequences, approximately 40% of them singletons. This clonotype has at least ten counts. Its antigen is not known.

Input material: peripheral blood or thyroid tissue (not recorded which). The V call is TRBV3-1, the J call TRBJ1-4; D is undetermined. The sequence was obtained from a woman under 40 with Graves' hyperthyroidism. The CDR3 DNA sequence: TGTGCCAGCAGCCACATCAGAAACTATAATGAAAAACTGTTTTTT. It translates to CASSHIRNYNEKLFF. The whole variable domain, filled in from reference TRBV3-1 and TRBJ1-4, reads DTAVSQTPKYLVTQMGNDKSIKCEQNLGHDTMYWYKQDSKKFLKIMFSYNNKELIINETVPNRFSPKSPDKAHLNLHINSLELGDSAVYFCASSHIRNYNEKLFFGSGTQLSVL.